This T cell receptor beta chain originates from a study of T cell responses to AZD1222 COVID-19 vaccine. The study's findings and limits: Targets within unmutated variant regions were reportedly found for nearly half of spike-specific TCRs. White British ancestry dominated among donors, who included more females, and clonal diversity was possibly underestimated. Baseline serostatus was positive in only five to seven AZD1222 recipients.

The CDR3 is 12 amino acids. Trimming pared 2 bases from V and 6 bases from J, leaving 6 bases between. Germline CDR1 and CDR2: SGHDN and FVKESK. Assay: immunoSEQ multiplex PCR; the TCRdb copy retains only in-frame clones and omits some. Of fewer than 200,000 clones listed, around nine tenths are singletons. As for this clone: The antigen is unknown.

The TCR comes from an adult in good health. The sequencing used peripheral blood, collected on day 0 of AZD1222 vaccination. This chain links TRBV14 with TRBJ2-3; D call uncertain. For the CDR3, the DNA is TGTGCCAGCAGCCAACTGCCGGATACGCAGTATTTT. Encoded protein: CASSQLPDTQYF.